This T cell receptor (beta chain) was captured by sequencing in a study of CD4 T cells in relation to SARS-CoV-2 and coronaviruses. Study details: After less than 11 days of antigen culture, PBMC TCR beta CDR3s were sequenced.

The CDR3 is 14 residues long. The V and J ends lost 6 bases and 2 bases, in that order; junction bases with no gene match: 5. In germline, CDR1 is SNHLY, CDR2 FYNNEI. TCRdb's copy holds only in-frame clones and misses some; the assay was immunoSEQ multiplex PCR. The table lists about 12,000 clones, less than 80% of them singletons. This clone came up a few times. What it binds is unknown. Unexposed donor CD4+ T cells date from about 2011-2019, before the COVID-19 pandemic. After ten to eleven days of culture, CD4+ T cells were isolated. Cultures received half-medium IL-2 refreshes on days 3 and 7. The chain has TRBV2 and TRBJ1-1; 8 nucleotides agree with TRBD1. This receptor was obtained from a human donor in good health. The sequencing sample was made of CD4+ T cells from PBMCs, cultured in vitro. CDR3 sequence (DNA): TGTGCCAGCAGCCTGACAGGGGTCAACACTGAAGCTTTCTTT. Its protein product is CASSLTGVNTEAFF.